The 12 T cell receptor beta chains below were found in one sample sequenced in a study of blood T cells in healthy people across ages. Primed by a sample-barcoded 5' primer and a J-beta primer mix, a second PCR proceeded for roughly 6 to 12 cycles. TCRdb itself ran the 5' RACE reads through MiXCR, one entry per CDR3 protein. The sample has some 900,000 distinct CDR3 sequences, under 50% seen once. Input material: blood. These receptor sequences come from a man aged 25-45 years in good health.

This chain links TRBV4-1 with TRBJ2-7; no firm D call. V was clipped by 2 bases and J by 2 bases, with 13 bases between them. CDR1 is MGHRA and CDR2 is YSYEKL in the germline V gene. CDR3 size: 15 residues. As DNA, the CDR3 is TGCGCCAGCAGCCAACGCGACAAAGATCCCTACGAGCAGTACTTC. Its protein is CASSQRDKDPYEQYF.

This clonotype was picked up a small number of times. This chain connects TRBV5-1 to TRBJ2-3; 9 bases fit TRBD2. V dropped 0 bases and J dropped 0; count of bases not matched to a gene: 11. The CDR3 is 19 amino acids. The V gene's germline CDR1 is SGHRS and CDR2 YFSETQ. The CDR3 coding sequence is TGCGCCAGCAGCTTGGCTCTAGCGGGGTACAAACTTAGCACAGATACGCAGTATTTT. Its translation: CASSLALAGYKLSTDTQYF.

The chain recombines TRBV10-3 with TRBJ2-3; 12 bases agree with TRBD2. Germline V gene data show CDR1 as ENHRY and CDR2 as SYGVKD. The CDR3 has 15 amino acids. V gave up 4 bases and J gave up 2 bases; unmatched junction bases: 1. The CDR3 here is CAISGTSGDTDTQYF. CDR3 DNA: TGTGCCATCAGTGGGACTAGCGGGGACACAGATACGCAGTATTTT.

In its sample, this clonotype was seen a few times. CDR3 DNA: TGTGCCATCAGTGGTGGCCAGGGGCGCAATCAGCCCCAGCATTTT. Translated: CAISGGQGRNQPQHF. The chain couples TRBV10-3 to TRBJ1-5; D is perhaps TRBD1 (6 bases). The V end lost 4 bases, the J end lost 2 bases, and 12 bases lay between the germline ends. The CDR3 is 15 residues long. CDR1 is ENHRY and CDR2 is SYGVKD in the germline V gene.

The CDR3 coding sequence is TGCGCCAGCAGCTCAATCGAAGACAGGGTGGGAGATACGCAGTATTTT. This sequence encodes CASSSIEDRVGDTQYF. The V call is TRBV5-1, the J call TRBJ2-3; TRBD1 agrees at 7 bases. Germline V lookup: CDR1 SGHRS, CDR2 YFSETQ. The CDR3 contains 16 residues. J gave up 5 bases and V 3 bases, and 12 bases lay outside the gene matches.

This clonotype occurred many times. J is TRBJ2-7 and V is TRBV15; 8 nucleotides line up with TRBD2. The germline CDR1 and CDR2 sequences are LNHNV and YYDKDF (reference sequence). The ends lost 0 bases at V and 4 bases at J; junction bases unmatched: 14. There are 18 residues in the CDR3. The CDR3 DNA follows: TGTGCCACCAGCAGAGATATAAACAGCGGGACTAGTTATTACGAGCAGTACTTC. Its translation is CATSRDINSGTSYYEQYF.

As concerns this clonotype: At one end, the junction sequence differs from germline, possibly due to a read error. The chain employs TRBV7-9 and TRBJ2-1; either TRBD1 or TRBD2 may fit D (5 bases each). The CDR3 is 15 residues long. CDR1 and CDR2 (germline): SEHNR, FQNEAQ (reference sequence). CDR3 amino acids: CASSIARAGHNEQFF. The CDR3, as DNA: TGTGCCAGCAGCATAGCGCGGGCAGGGCACAATGAGCAGTTCTTC.

About this clonotype itself: The junction departs from germline at one end; a sequencing error may be responsible. This chain joins TRBV12-3 or TRBV12-4 and TRBJ2-1, with unresolved D. The CDR3 is 14 amino acids. CDR3 in DNA: TGTGCCGGCAGTCCCAGGACCCGGGCCAGTGAGCAGTTCTTC. Its translation is CAGSPRTRASEQFF.

In the case of this clonotype: A single base separates this from a much larger clone, so it may be a read error. The CDR3, as DNA: TGTGCCAGCAGCTTGCTTGGGACAGAAAAACCACGGGAGCAGTACTTC. This gives the protein CASSLLGTEKPREQYF. V usage is TRBV11-1 and J usage is TRBJ2-7; TRBD1 aligns across 7 bases. This CDR3 spans 16 amino acids. Trimming took 3 bases from V and 7 from J; bases not matched to a gene: 15. In germline, CDR1 is SGHAT, CDR2 FQDESV (reference sequence).

Concerning this clonotype itself: One junction end does not reproduce the germline sequence, and a read error may be involved. The rearrangement links TRBV6-5 to TRBJ2-7, with TRBD2 as a possible D gene (6 bases). Germline V gives CDR1 MNHEY, CDR2 SVGAGI. This CDR3 spans 14 amino acids. CDR3 amino acids: CASSYGEVSYKQYF. In DNA form, the CDR3 reads TGTGCCAGCAGTTACGGGGAGGTATCCTACAAGCAGTACTTC.

Here the CDR3 reads CSAEGEVHNEQFF. The CDR3 nucleotides read TGCAGTGCTGAGGGTGAAGTACACAATGAGCAGTTCTTC. V gene TRBV29-1 combines with J gene TRBJ2-1; D is possibly TRBD2 (5 bases). This CDR3 comprises 13 residues. Looked up from germline, CDR1 is SQVTM and CDR2 is ANQGSEA.

This clonotype was detected only a few times. The chain joins TRBV7-2 to TRBJ2-7; D unresolved. With 4 bases removed from V and 2 bases from J, the gap between germline ends came to 9 bases. The CDR3 length is 13 residues. Germline values: CDR1 SGHTA, CDR2 FQGNSA. DNA for the CDR3: TGTGCCAGCAGCTCCTACGTAGCCTACGAGCAGTACTTC. Translating gives CASSSYVAYEQYF.